This T cell receptor (beta chain) was sequenced in a study of identifying expanded T cells in peripheral blood. Study conclusions and caveats: Roughly two-week clone count variance significantly increased as total template count grew. Over around two and four weeks, about 15 and 19 clones changed, versus around 1.1 between replicates.

In the case of this clone: The antigen remains unidentified.

Using immunoSEQ multiplex PCR, the repertoire was profiled, and TCRdb retains in-frame clones only, with some absent. The table includes under 90,000 clones, approximately 89% detected once. The V gene lost 2 bases and the J gene lost 4 bases, with 14 bases spanning the gap. Per germline, CDR1 SGHVS and CDR2 FQNEAQ. The CDR3 is made up of 16 amino acids. No infections or other immune events were documented during collection. V gene TRBV7-8 combines with J gene TRBJ1-4; no firm D call. Sequenced sample: blood. This TCR was recovered from a person between 18 and 70 years old in good health. In DNA, the CDR3 is TGTGCCAGCAGCTTAAAATCGGAGGGTATTAATGAAAAACTGTTTTTT. It encodes CASSLKSEGINEKLFF. The whole variable domain, filled in from reference TRBV7-8 and TRBJ1-4, reads GAGVSQSPRYKVAKRGQDVALRCDPISGHVSLFWYQQALGQGPEFLTYFQNEAQLDKSGLPSDRFFAERPEGSVSTLKIQRTQQEDSAVYLCASSLKSEGINEKLFFGSGTQLSVL.